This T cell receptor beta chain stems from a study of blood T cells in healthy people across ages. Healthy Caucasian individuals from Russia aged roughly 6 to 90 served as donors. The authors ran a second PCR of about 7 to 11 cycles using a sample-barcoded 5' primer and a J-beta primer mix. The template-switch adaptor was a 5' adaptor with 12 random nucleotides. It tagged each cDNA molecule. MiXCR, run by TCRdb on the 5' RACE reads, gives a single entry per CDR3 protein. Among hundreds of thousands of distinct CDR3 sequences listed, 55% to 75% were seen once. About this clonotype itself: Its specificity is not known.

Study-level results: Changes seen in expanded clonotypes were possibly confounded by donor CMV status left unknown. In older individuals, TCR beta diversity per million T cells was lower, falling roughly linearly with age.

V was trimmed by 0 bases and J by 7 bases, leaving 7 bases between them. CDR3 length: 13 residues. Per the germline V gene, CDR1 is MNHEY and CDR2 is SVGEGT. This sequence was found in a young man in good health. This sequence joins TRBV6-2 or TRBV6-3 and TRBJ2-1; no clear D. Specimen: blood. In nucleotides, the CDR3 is TGTGCCAGCAGTTACTCGATGTATAATGAGCAGTTCTTC. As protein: CASSYSMYNEQFF.